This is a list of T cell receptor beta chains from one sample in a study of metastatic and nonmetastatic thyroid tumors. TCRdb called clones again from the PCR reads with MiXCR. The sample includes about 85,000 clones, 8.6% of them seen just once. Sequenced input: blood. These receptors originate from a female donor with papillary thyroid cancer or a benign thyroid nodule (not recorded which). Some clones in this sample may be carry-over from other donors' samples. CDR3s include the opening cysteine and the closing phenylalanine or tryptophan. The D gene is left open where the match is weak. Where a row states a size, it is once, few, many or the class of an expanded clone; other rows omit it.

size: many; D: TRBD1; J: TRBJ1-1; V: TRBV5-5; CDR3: CASSWMGTGVTEAFF; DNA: TGTGCCAGCAGCTGGATGGGGACAGGGGTAACTGAAGCTTTCTTT
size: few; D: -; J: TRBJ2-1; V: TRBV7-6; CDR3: CASSSTKGGRDDEQFF; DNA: TGTGCCAGCAGCTCCACCAAAGGGGGGCGTGACGATGAGCAGTTCTTC
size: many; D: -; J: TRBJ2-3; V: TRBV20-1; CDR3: CSAVSRLGPRTDTQYF; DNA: TGCAGTGCCGTATCCCGGTTGGGACCGCGCACAGATACGCAGTATTTT
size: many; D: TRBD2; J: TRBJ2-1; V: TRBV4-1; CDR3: CASSQHSSGGAYEQFF; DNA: TGCGCCAGCAGCCAACACTCGAGCGGGGGGGCCTATGAGCAGTTCTTC
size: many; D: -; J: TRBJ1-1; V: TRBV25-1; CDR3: CASSESAAGNTEAFF; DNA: TGTGCCAGCAGTGAATCCGCGGCGGGTAACACTGAAGCTTTCTTT
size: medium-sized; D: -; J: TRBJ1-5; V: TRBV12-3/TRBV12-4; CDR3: CASSSRTGDLRQPQHF; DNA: TGTGCCAGCAGTTCCCGAACGGGAGACCTACGGCAGCCCCAGCATTTT
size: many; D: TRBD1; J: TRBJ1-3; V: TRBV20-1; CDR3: CSARRPQGVGNTIYF; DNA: TGCAGTGCTAGAAGACCCCAGGGGGTCGGAAACACCATATATTTT
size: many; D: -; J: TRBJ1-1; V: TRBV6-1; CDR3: CASSPYGQMNTEAFF; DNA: TGTGCCAGCAGCCCCTATGGACAGATGAACACTGAAGCTTTCTTT
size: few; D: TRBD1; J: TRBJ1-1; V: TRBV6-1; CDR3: CASRDTTGVKAFF; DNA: TGTGCCAGCAGGGATACAACAGGGGTCAAAGCTTTCTTT
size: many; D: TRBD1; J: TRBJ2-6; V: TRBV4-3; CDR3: CASSRDAGTGSSGANVLTF; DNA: TGCGCCAGCAGCCGCGACGCCGGGACAGGTAGCTCTGGGGCCAACGTCCTGACTTTC
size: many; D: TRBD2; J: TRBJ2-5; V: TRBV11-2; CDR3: CASSHRTSGVQETQYF; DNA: TGTGCCAGCAGCCATCGGACTAGCGGGGTTCAAGAGACCCAGTACTTC
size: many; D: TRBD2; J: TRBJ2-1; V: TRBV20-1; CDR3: CSARAGTSGSSYNEQFF; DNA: TGCAGTGCTAGGGCCGGGACTAGCGGGAGCTCCTACAATGAGCAGTTCTTC
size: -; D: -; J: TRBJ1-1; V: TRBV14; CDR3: CASSFFARTEAFF; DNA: TGTGCCAGCAGCTTCTTTGCGAGGACTGAAGCTTTCTTT
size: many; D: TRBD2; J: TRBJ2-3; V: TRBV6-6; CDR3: CASSYSSGGAVDTQYF; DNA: TGTGCCAGCAGTTATTCTAGCGGGGGGGCGGTGGATACGCAGTATTTT
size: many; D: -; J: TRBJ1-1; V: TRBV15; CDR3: CATSRPGAEAFF; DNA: TGTGCCACCAGCAGACCTGGGGCTGAAGCTTTCTTT
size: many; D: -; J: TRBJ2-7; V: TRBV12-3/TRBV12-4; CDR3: CASSLSVDSPYEQYF; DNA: TGTGCCAGCAGTTTGTCTGTAGACAGCCCCTACGAGCAGTACTTC
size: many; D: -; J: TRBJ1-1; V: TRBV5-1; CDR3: CASSFWGTNTEAFF; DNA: TGCGCCAGCAGCTTTTGGGGGACGAACACTGAAGCTTTCTTT
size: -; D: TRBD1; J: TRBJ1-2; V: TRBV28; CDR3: CASSSPGQQGSNYGYTF; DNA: TGTGCCAGCAGTTCACCGGGACAGCAAGGCTCTAACTATGGCTACACCTTC
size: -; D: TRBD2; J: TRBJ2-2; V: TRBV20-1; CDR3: CSAMTAGANTGELFF; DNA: TGCAGTGCTATGACCGCGGGAGCGAACACCGGGGAGCTGTTTTTT
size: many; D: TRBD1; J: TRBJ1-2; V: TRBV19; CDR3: CATRQGDGYTF; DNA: TGTGCCACAAGACAGGGGGACGGCTACACCTTC
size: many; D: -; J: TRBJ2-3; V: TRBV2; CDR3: CASSLTDTQYF; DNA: TGTGCCAGCAGCCTCACAGATACGCAGTATTTT
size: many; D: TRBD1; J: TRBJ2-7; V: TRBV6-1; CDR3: CASSAGGTGGVYEQYF; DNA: TGTGCCAGCAGCGCAGGGGGGACAGGGGGCGTCTACGAGCAGTACTTC